These T cell receptor beta chains were read from a single sample in a study of T-cell reconstitution after alpha-beta-depleted transplantation in children. TCRdb reprocessed the PCR reads with MiXCR, giving one entry per CDR3 protein. This table holds hundreds of thousands of distinct CDR3 sequences, about 31% found once. The starting material was PBMCs from the stem cell graft donor, obtained from the stem cell graft. These receptors were obtained from a human donor who donated a stem cell graft to a child with aplastic anemia. CDR3s include the opening cysteine and the closing phenylalanine or tryptophan. A D gene is named only where the DNA matches it firmly. Clone size is stated in some rows and not others, as once, few, many or a class when expanded.

d_call | j_call | clone_size | v_call | cdr3_nt | cdr3_aa
. | TRBJ1-1 | few | TRBV30 | TGTGCCTGGAGGCTTGTAATCCGGAAGAACACTGAAGCTTTCTTT | CAWRLVIRKNTEAFF
. | TRBJ1-1 | . | TRBV20-1 | TGCAGTGCTAGATTCCGGGGGGCGGGCACTGAAGCTTTCTTT | CSARFRGAGTEAFF
TRBD1 | TRBJ1-1 | . | TRBV19 | TGTGCCAGTAGTATACATCACAGGGGGCGCTTCACTGAAGCTTTCTTT | CASSIHHRGRFTEAFF
. | TRBJ2-1 | . | TRBV28 | TGTGCCACCAAAGAAGGAGAGCAGTTCTTC | CATKEGEQFF
TRBD1 | TRBJ1-5 | few | TRBV10-3 | TGTGCCATCAGTGACCGACAGGGGGGCAATCAGCCCCAGCATTTT | CAISDRQGGNQPQHF
. | TRBJ2-3 | . | TRBV9 | TGTGCCAGCAGCACCCGCACGGCGCCGACTGGCACAGATACGCAGTATTTT | CASSTRTAPTGTDTQYF
. | TRBJ2-6 | . | TRBV19 | TGTGCCAGTAAACCAGGGTTCTCTGGGGCCAACGTCCTGACTTTC | CASKPGFSGANVLTF
TRBD1 | TRBJ1-2 | . | TRBV4-3 | TGCGCCAGCAGCCACGAGGGGCAGGGGGCTTACTATGGCTACACCTTC | CASSHEGQGAYYGYTF
. | TRBJ2-7 | many | TRBV20-1 | TGCAGTGCTAGAGATATCGGCAGGAACTACGAGCAGTACTTC | CSARDIGRNYEQYF
. | TRBJ2-2 | few | TRBV30 | TGTGCCTGGAGTGTTTGGTCGACCGGGGAGCTGTTTTTT | CAWSVWSTGELFF
. | TRBJ1-5 | . | TRBV7-2 | TGTGCCAGCAGCTTAGAAGGAAGCTTTGGTCAGCCCCAGCATTTT | CASSLEGSFGQPQHF
TRBD2 | TRBJ2-1 | . | TRBV29-1 | TGCAGCGTTGATGAGGCGGGAGTTAATGAGCAGTTCTTC | CSVDEAGVNEQFF
TRBD1 | TRBJ2-5 | few | TRBV11-3 | TGTGCCAGCAGCTTAGGGCGACAGGGGAAAGGAGAGACCCAGTACTTC | CASSLGRQGKGETQYF
TRBD1 | TRBJ2-2 | . | TRBV18 | TGTGCCAGCTCACCGGCCGGACAGGGGAGCACCGGGGAGCTGTTTTTT | CASSPAGQGSTGELFF
. | TRBJ2-7 | . | TRBV11-2 | TGTGCCAGCAGCTCCGCCTTCTACGAGCAGTACTTC | CASSSAFYEQYF
. | TRBJ2-1 | . | TRBV27 | TGTGCCAGCAGTTGGGTCGGTGAGCAGTTCTTC | CASSWVGEQFF
. | TRBJ2-1 | few | TRBV5-4 | TGTGCCAGCAGCTTGGAAGGGGTTTTCTACAATGAGCAGTTCTTC | CASSLEGVFYNEQFF
. | TRBJ2-5 | . | TRBV20-1 | TGCAGTGCTAGAGGAAGCGTACAAGAGCCCCAGTACTTC | CSARGSVQEPQYF
. | TRBJ1-1 | . | TRBV6-5 | TGTGCCAGCAGTTACCAGCCGAGACGGGTCGGGGACACTGAAGCTTTCTTT | CASSYQPRRVGDTEAFF
. | TRBJ2-1 | . | TRBV9 | TGTGCCAGCAGCCCCACTGGGGTCGATGAGCAGTTCTTC | CASSPTGVDEQFF
TRBD2 | TRBJ2-1 | . | TRBV5-4 | TGTGCCAGCGCCGGGGGGGGGACTAGCGTGACGAATGAGCAGTTCTTC | CASAGGGTSVTNEQFF
. | TRBJ2-2 | . | TRBV5-1 | TGCGCCAGCAACAGGGGAGGGCCGAGCACCGGGGAGCTGTTTTTT | CASNRGGPSTGELFF
TRBD2 | TRBJ2-1 | . | TRBV4-1 | TGCGCCAGCAGCCTAAGACTAGCGGGAGGGCCCTACAATGAGCAGTTCTTC | CASSLRLAGGPYNEQFF
. | TRBJ2-1 | few | TRBV6-5 | TGTGCCAGCAGGCCCGGTGAGACCTACAATGAGCAGTTCTTC | CASRPGETYNEQFF
. | TRBJ2-2 | . | TRBV5-1 | TGCGCCAGCAGCACAATACTCGGCGGACTATCTTTTCGGGAGCTGTTTTTT | CASSTILGGLSFRELFF
. | TRBJ2-6 | few | TRBV10-2 | TGCGCCAGCAGTGATCACCTAGGTGGGACCCCCGGGGCCAACGTCCTGACTTTC | CASSDHLGGTPGANVLTF
. | TRBJ2-7 | . | TRBV10-3 | TGTGCCATCAGTGAGTCGGGGGACTACGAGCAGTACTTC | CAISESGDYEQYF